One sample yielded the 21 T cell receptor beta chains listed below, sequenced in a study of TET2 disruption in CD19-targeted CAR T cells. Treatment: autologous CTL019 cells: CD19 CAR with 4-1BB and CD3 zeta domains. No antigen has been identified for these receptors. TCRdb's table, derived via immunoSEQ multiplex PCR, lists solely in-frame clones and lacks some. The sample table sets out 25,000 or so clones. The sample here was CD8- CAR+ T cells sorted from cultured blood T cells, taken for CD19 CAR T cell therapy. Indicated subset: CD8-negative CAR-positive T cells from the infusion product. The receptors were gathered from a man aged 65 to 85 with chronic lymphocytic leukemia.

Concerning this clone itself: One end of the junction varies from germline; a read error may be responsible. Read data end 3 residues before the CDR3 end; the end is taken from the germline J gene. This sample also contains other DNA sequences that code for the same CDR3. The V gene is TRBV30, the J gene TRBJ1-3, with TRBD1 identical over 7 bases. Germline values: CDR1 GTSNPN, CDR2 SVGIG (reference sequence). The CDR3 runs to 15 residues. CDR3 DNA, as far as it was read: TGTGCCTGGGACAGGGCGTCCGATTCTGGAAACACT. It specifies CAWDRASDSGNT. The whole CDR3 is CAWDRASDSGNTIYF.

To note about this clone: The read comes to an end 3 residues before the CDR3 does, leaving the germline J gene to fill in the end. V and J are TRBV20-1 and TRBJ2-7, with 7 bases that match TRBD1. The trim removed 4 bases at V and 4 bases at J, leaving 10 bases unmatched. This CDR3 comprises 14 residues. Germline V gives CDR1 DFQATT, CDR2 SNEGSKA (reference sequence). CDR3: CSATHVGGIYEQYF. The covered CDR3 bases are TGCAGTGCTACTCATGTAGGGGGCATTTACGAG.

Remarks on this clone: The missing CDR3 end, 3 residues past where the read stops, is filled in from the germline J gene. The chain carries TRBV29-1 and TRBJ2-1; no firm D call. The CDR3 runs to 14 residues. V dropped 7 bases and J dropped 3 bases, with 16 bases sitting between them. CDR1 and CDR2 from the germline V gene are SQVTM and ANQGSEA. CDR3 loop: CSAARLEDYNEQFF. CDR3 bases read: TGCAGCGCTGCTCGTCTAGAGGACTACAATGAG.

Comments on this clone: The missing CDR3 end, 3 residues past where the read stops, is filled in from the germline J gene. The chain links TRBV6-1 to TRBJ1-2; 9 nucleotides match TRBD1. CDR1 and CDR2 from the germline V gene are MNHNS and SASEGT. The CDR3 consists of 15 residues. The sequenced part of the CDR3 DNA is TGTGCCAGCAGTGCCCTGGGACAGGGAGGTTCCGAC. This gives the protein CASSALGQGGSD. The entire CDR3 reads CASSALGQGGSDYTF.

Details on this clone: One end of the junction varies from germline; a read error may be responsible. The read halts 3 residues ahead of the CDR3 end, with the missing end drawn from the germline J gene. In the same sample, other DNA sequences code for this CDR3. J is TRBJ1-2 and V is TRBV2; 12 positions agree with TRBD1. This CDR3 comprises 16 residues. Germline-derived CDR1 and CDR2 are SNHLY and FYNNEI. The sequenced part of the CDR3 DNA is TGTGCCAGCGGCGGCCGGGACAGGGGGCTTCACTATGGT. Its translation: CASGGRDRGLHYG. The full CDR3 sequence reads CASGGRDRGLHYGYTF.

In the case of this clone: One end of the junction does not line up with germline, which may come from a read error. With the read ending 3 residues before the CDR3 end, the germline J gene is used to fill in that end. The chain has TRBV4-2 and TRBJ2-4, with TRBD1 identical over 7 bases. The CDR3 is 16 residues long. Germline V gene data show CDR1 as LGHNA and CDR2 as YNFKEQ. The sequenced CDR3 bases are TGCGCCAGCAGCCAAGAACTGGGGACAGCCAATCAGCCT. Translating gives CASSQELGTANQP. The full CDR3 sequence reads CASSQELGTANQPQYF.

Regarding this clone: One end of the junction does not line up with germline, which may come from a read error. The sequenced part of the CDR3 DNA is TGCGCCAGCAGTGCGACAGGAGAAGAGACC. It yields the protein CASSATGEET. The whole CDR3 sequence is CASSATGEETQYF. The chain joins TRBV4-2 to TRBJ2-5; TRBD1 is a possible D gene (6 bases). Sequencing ends 3 residues short of the CDR3 end; the germline J gene provides the rest. The germline gives CDR1 LGHNA, CDR2 YNFKEQ. This CDR3 contains 13 residues.

As to this clone: The read ends 3 residues shy of where the CDR3 ends; the end is completed using the germline J gene. The chain uses TRBV19 and TRBJ2-4, with TRBD2 as a possible D gene (7 bases). This CDR3 contains 14 residues. Looked up from germline, CDR1 is LNHDA and CDR2 is SQIVND (reference sequence). The DNA read from the CDR3 is TGTGCCAGTAGCCTGGGGGCGGGGGTAGAGACT. This codes for CASSLGAGVET. Given in full, the CDR3 is CASSLGAGVETQYF.

A word on this clone: The CDR3 is cut off 3 residues early in the read; its end comes from the germline J gene. Other DNA sequences in the sample encode the same CDR3. The J gene is TRBJ1-2, the V gene TRBV18; 9 bases map to TRBD1. CDR3 size: 14 residues. Germline lookup yields CDR1 KGHSH and CDR2 LQKENI. CDR3: CASSPSGQGNGYTF. The DNA read from the CDR3 is TGTGCCAGCTCACCTTCGGGACAGGGTAACGGC. Looking up the rest from reference TRBV18 and TRBJ1-2 gives the full variable domain: NAGVMQNPRHLVRRRGQEARLRCSPMKGHSHVYWYRQLPEEGLKFMVYLQKENIIDESGMPKERFSAEFPKEGPSILRIQQVVRGDSAAYFCASSPSGQGNGYTFGSGTRLTVV.

Of note for this clone: The DNA ends 3 residues before the CDR3 does, and the rest of the CDR3 is filled in from the germline J gene. This chain joins TRBV7-3 and TRBJ2-1, with D hard to call. V was cut by 1 base and J by 8 bases, with 9 bases left in between. The CDR3 runs to 13 residues. From germline, CDR1 is SGHTA and CDR2 FQGTGA. The CDR3 DNA, read in part, is TGTGCCAGCAGCTTAAGTGGCAAGGATGAG. This encodes CASSLSGKDE. The complete CDR3 sequence is CASSLSGKDEQFF. The full variable domain, its missing parts supplied by reference TRBV7-3 and TRBJ2-1, is GAGVSQTPSNKVTEKGKYVELRCDPISGHTALYWYRQSLGQGPEFLIYFQGTGAADDSGLPNDRFFAVRPEGSVSTLKIQRTERGDSAVYLCASSLSGKDEQFFGPGTRLTVL.

On this clone: The read halts 3 residues ahead of the CDR3 end, with the missing end drawn from the germline J gene. The chain combines TRBV5-1 with TRBJ1-1; TRBD1 matches 7 bases. Germline CDR1 and CDR2: SGHRS and YFSETQ. J lost 6 bases, V lost 4 bases, and 3 bases had no gene match. The CDR3 consists of 12 residues. CDR3 protein: CASSARGSEAFF. The DNA read from the CDR3 is TGCGCCAGCAGCGCCAGGGGGTCTGAA.

As for this clone: The CDR3 is cut off 3 residues early in the read; its end comes from the germline J gene. The chain employs TRBV9 and TRBJ2-5; D is unclear. Germline lookup yields CDR1 SGDLS and CDR2 YYNGEE. Trimming took off 0 bases at V and 4 bases at J, with 7 bases between the two ends. This CDR3 is 13 amino acids long. The CDR3 DNA, read in part, is TGTGCCAGCAGCGTAGCTCCCCGAGAGACC. Amino acid sequence: CASSVAPRET. The entire CDR3 reads CASSVAPRETQYF.

On this clone itself: The CDR3 extends 3 residues past the end of the read, so its final part is completed from the germline J gene. V gene TRBV7-9 combines with J gene TRBJ1-2, with D perhaps TRBD1 (5 bases). Germline CDR1 is SEHNR and CDR2 is FQNEAQ (reference sequence). This CDR3 spans 14 amino acids. CDR3 DNA (partial): TGTGCCAGCAGCTTCGGACAAAACACAGATACC. Its protein product is CASSFGQNTDT. The whole CDR3 is CASSFGQNTDTYTF.

About this clone: The read is 3 residues too short to cover the CDR3 end, so that end is filled in from the germline J gene. V gene TRBV7-3 combines with J gene TRBJ1-2; D possibly corresponds to TRBD1 (5 bases). The CDR3 extends over 11 amino acids. The germline V gene encodes CDR1 SGHTA and CDR2 FQGTGA. CDR3 in amino acids: CARRQTYDYTF. Partial CDR3 DNA: TGTGCCAGAAGACAGACCTACGAC.

To note about this clone: Sequencing ends 3 residues short of the CDR3 end; the germline J gene provides the rest. The chain couples TRBV18 to TRBJ2-2, with TRBD1 identical over 8 bases. Germline CDR1 reads KGHSH; CDR2 reads LQKENI. The J segment lost 4 bases and the V segment lost 3 bases, leaving 7 bases of the junction unmatched. The CDR3 sequence is 16 residues long. The CDR3 reads CASSPQGQGSTGELFF. Partial CDR3 DNA: TGTGCCAGCTCACCCCAAGGACAGGGTAGCACCGGGGAG.

About this clone itself: The sequenced fragment ends 3 residues before the CDR3 boundary, so the rest is inferred from the germline J gene. This chain joins TRBV5-5 and TRBJ1-1; possibly TRBD1 for D (6 bases). The CDR3 extends over 13 amino acids. V was shortened by 3 bases and J by 6 bases, with 12 bases between the two germline ends. Per the germline V gene, CDR1 is SGHKS and CDR2 is YYEKEE (reference sequence). CDR3 residues: CASSSGPGAEAFF. CDR3 DNA, as far as it was read: TGTGCCAGCAGCTCCGGACCAGGGGCTGAA.

As to this clone: The CDR3 goes on 3 residues after the read ends, and that part is filled in from the germline J gene. The rearrangement uses TRBV12-3 or TRBV12-4 and TRBJ2-7, with D uncertain. This CDR3 region has 13 residues. Trimming took 7 bases from V and 2 from J, leaving 12 bases between them. CDR3 DNA (partial): TGTGCCAGCACCCGCAACGGTCCCTACGAG. Translating it yields CASTRNGPYE. The entire CDR3 sequence reads CASTRNGPYEQYF.

Details on this clone: The read terminates 3 residues before the CDR3 end, so the remaining end is supplied by the germline J gene. The chain links TRBV7-9 to TRBJ1-6; TRBD1 matches at 12 bases. The CDR3 has 15 residues. V lost 5 bases and J lost 8; bases outside the gene matches: 4. The germline V gene has CDR1 SEHNR and CDR2 FQNEAQ (reference sequence). CDR3 DNA, as far as it was read: TGTGCCAGCAGCCCGGGACAGGGGGCGTATTCACCC. It translates to CASSPGQGAYSP. The full CDR3 reads CASSPGQGAYSPLHF.

In the case of this clone: Read coverage stops 3 residues before the CDR3 terminus; the germline J gene supplies the remainder. The rearrangement uses TRBV16 and TRBJ1-2, with TRBD1 matching over 7 bases. V was clipped by 3 bases and J by 2 bases; unmatched bases: 6. Germline CDR1 is KGHSY and CDR2 is FQNENV. This CDR3 is built from 15 residues. Incomplete CDR3 DNA: TGTGCCAGCAGCCAGGACATACAGGGGAACTATGGC. Protein sequence: CASSQDIQGNYG. In full, the CDR3 is CASSQDIQGNYGYTF.

Turning to this clone: The read gets to within 3 residues of the CDR3 end, and the germline J gene fills in the rest. The rearrangement joins TRBV18 to TRBJ2-6; weak D call: TRBD1 (6 bases). Germline CDR1 KGHSH, CDR2 LQKENI. The CDR3 consists of 15 residues. V lost 5 bases, J lost 1 base, and 9 bases lay in between. CDR3 in amino acids: CASSTDRSGANVLTF. Incomplete CDR3 DNA: TGTGCCAGCTCAACTGACAGGTCTGGGGCCAACGTC.

As for this clone: The read ends 3 residues early relative to the CDR3; the germline J gene fills the gap. The chain is built from TRBV19 and TRBJ1-5, with TRBD1 identical over 9 bases. The CDR3 is 14 residues long. With V trimmed by 8 bases and J by 6 bases, 8 bases remained unmatched. From germline, CDR1 is LNHDA and CDR2 SQIVND (reference sequence). The part of the CDR3 DNA that was read is TGTGCCAGTGGACCGGGACAGGGCGGTCAGCCC. This gives the protein CASGPGQGGQP. The whole CDR3 is CASGPGQGGQPQHF.